Presented here are 30 T cell receptor beta chains from one specimen sequenced in a study of blood T cell repertoires in COVID-19. Method: immunoSEQ multiplex PCR; TCRdb's copy keeps in-frame clones and lacks some. The sample contains around 20,000 clones, around nine tenths of which appear only once. Source material: peripheral blood. Every receptor here comes from a human donor in a cohort sampled during active COVID-19.

This clone was observed once. This chain uses TRBV12-5 with TRBJ2-1; 7 bases are a match to TRBD2. Germline values: CDR1 LGHNT, CDR2 FRNRAP. This CDR3 spans 15 amino acids. V was clipped by 6 bases and J by 6 bases; unmatched bases: 11. DNA for the CDR3: TGTGCTAGTGGCAGAGTGGCGGGAGTTCCCAATGAGCAGTTCTTC. Translation: CASGRVAGVPNEQFF.

The rearrangement links TRBV28 to TRBJ1-6; maybe TRBD1 (5 bases). From germline, CDR1 is MDHEN and CDR2 SYDVKM. CDR3 length: 15 amino acids. V was shortened by 8 bases and J by 0 bases, with 11 bases between the two germline ends. Here the CDR3 reads CASDPRASYNSPLHF. For the CDR3, the DNA is TGTGCCAGCGACCCCAGGGCCTCCTATAATTCACCCCTCCACTTT.

The rearrangement links TRBV7-2 to TRBJ2-7; D is ambiguous. There are 12 residues in the CDR3. Trimming took 1 base from V and 10 from J, leaving 11 bases between them. CDR1 is SGHTA, CDR2 FQGNSA, per germline. CDR3 bases: TGTGCCAGCAGCTTAGGGCTGGCAGAACAGTACTTC. Translation gives CASSLGLAEQYF.

The chain recombines TRBV10-3 with TRBJ1-2; weak D call: TRBD1 (5 bases). This CDR3 contains 16 residues. CDR1 and CDR2 (germline): ENHRY, SYGVKD. With 5 bases removed from V and 2 bases from J, the gap between germline ends came to 18 bases. The CDR3 sequence is CAISPPSDTGNYGYTF. For the CDR3, the DNA is TGTGCCATCAGTCCTCCCTCGGACACTGGCAACTATGGCTACACCTTC.

The V gene is TRBV11-2, the J gene TRBJ2-7, with 8 nucleotides matching TRBD2. CDR3 length equals 13 residues. After removal of 7 bases from V and 4 bases from J, the junction contained 6 bases not matched to a gene. Germline lookup yields CDR1 SGHAT and CDR2 FQNNGV. The CDR3 spells CASTKSGGYEQYF. As DNA, the CDR3 is TGTGCCAGCACCAAATCGGGGGGGTACGAGCAGTACTTC.

The chain couples TRBV4-2 to TRBJ2-3, with 9 bases lining up with TRBD1. After removal of 1 base from V and 3 bases from J, the junction contained 8 bases not matched to a gene. Germline V CDR1 and CDR2: LGHNA, YNFKEQ. The CDR3 consists of 17 residues. Here the CDR3 reads CASSQVKHRGRTDTQYF. DNA for the CDR3: TGTGCCAGCAGCCAAGTTAAACACAGGGGGCGGACAGATACGCAGTATTTT.

The gene calls are TRBV5-4 and TRBJ1-1; tentative D call: TRBD1 (5 bases). The CDR3 totals 15 residues. CDR1 SGHNT and CDR2 YYREEE come from the germline V gene (reference sequence). V lost 2 bases, J lost 3 bases, and 14 bases lay in between. The CDR3, as DNA: TGTGCCAGCAGCTTAAACGGGGGTTCGGACACTGAAGCTTTCTTT. Protein: CASSLNGGSDTEAFF.

This clone came up once. The chain joins TRBV19 to TRBJ1-1; D unclear. The CDR3 length is 12 residues. CDR1 is LNHDA and CDR2 is SQIVND in the germline V gene (reference sequence). Trimming stripped 5 bases from V and 4 bases from J, with 8 bases between. In DNA form, the CDR3 reads TGTGCCAGTAGTTGGGCCTCCACTGAAGCTTTCTTT. Its translation: CASSWASTEAFF. The full variable domain, its missing parts supplied by reference TRBV19 and TRBJ1-1, is DGGITQSPKYLFRKEGQNVTLSCEQNLNHDAMYWYRQDPGQGLRLIYYSQIVNDFQKGDIAEGYSVSREKKESFPLTVTSAQKNPTAFYLCASSWASTEAFFGQGTRLTVV.

The chain has TRBV6-6 and TRBJ1-6; tentative D call: TRBD1 (6 bases). Germline CDR1 is MNHNY and CDR2 is SVGAGI (reference sequence). The CDR3 spans 16 residues. V lost 5 bases, J lost 6 bases, and 17 bases lay in between. CDR3 protein: CASSRVTGSSNSPLHF. CDR3 sequence (DNA): TGTGCCAGCAGTCGAGTCACAGGGAGCAGTAATTCACCCCTCCACTTT.

The CDR3 here is CASSLGGGRGREQFF. Written as DNA, the CDR3 is TGCGCCAGCAGCTTGGGTGGCGGGAGGGGTCGGGAGCAGTTCTTC. This chain joins TRBV5-1 and TRBJ2-1, with 9 bases aligning to TRBD2. CDR3 size: 15 residues. Germline CDR1 SGHRS, CDR2 YFSETQ. The J segment lost 10 bases and the V segment lost 0 bases, leaving 8 bases of the junction unmatched.

The chain combines TRBV4-3 with TRBJ1-6; 7 bases fit TRBD1. J lost 6 bases, V lost 0 bases, and 8 bases had no gene match. The germline V gene has CDR1 LGHNA and CDR2 YSLEER. CDR3 length: 17 residues. CDR3 protein: CASSQDPQGGSNSPLHF. The CDR3 DNA sequence: TGCGCCAGCAGCCAAGATCCGCAGGGGGGCAGTAATTCACCCCTCCACTTT.

The genes are TRBV5-5 and TRBJ2-2, with 11 bases lining up with TRBD1. The CDR3 covers 15 residues. The germline CDR1 and CDR2 sequences are SGHKS and YYEKEE (reference sequence). J gave up 3 bases and V 3 bases, and 1 base lay outside the gene matches. DNA of the CDR3: TGTGCCAGCAGCTGGGGACAGGGGGACACCGGGGAGCTGTTTTTT. Translated: CASSWGQGDTGELFF.

The chain combines TRBV9 with TRBJ2-5; weak D call: TRBD1 (5 bases). Germline CDR1 and CDR2: SGDLS and YYNGEE. The CDR3 runs 13 residues. V lost 2 bases and J lost 3, with 8 bases in between. CDR3 nucleotides: TGTGCCAGCAGCGTTGACAGAGAAGAGACCCAGTACTTC. It translates to CASSVDREETQYF.

This clone appeared a single time. This rearrangement joins TRBV27 to TRBJ1-6; 9 bases fit TRBD1. Germline V CDR1 and CDR2: MNHEY, SMNVEV (reference sequence). V was pared by 2 bases and J by 0 bases, with 8 bases of the junction left unmatched. The CDR3 is made up of 19 amino acids. The CDR3 spells CASSLTGQGPGSYNSPLHF. The CDR3 coding sequence is TGTGCCAGCAGTTTAACGGGACAGGGACCAGGCTCCTATAATTCACCCCTCCACTTT.

The chain is built from TRBV24-1 and TRBJ1-2; D possibly corresponds to TRBD1 (6 bases). The germline V and J ends were trimmed by 7 bases and 7 bases, with 9 bases remaining between them. The CDR3 runs 11 residues. Germline CDR1 KGHDR, CDR2 SFDVKD. The CDR3 DNA reads as TGTGCCACCAGCTCAGGGGTTGGCTACACCTTC. Its translation: CATSSGVGYTF.

The rearrangement uses TRBV5-1 and TRBJ2-3, with 11 positions matching TRBD2. CDR1 is SGHRS and CDR2 is YFSETQ in the germline V gene. This CDR3 region has 14 residues. The junction had 3 bases not matched to a gene; V was cut back by 7 bases and J by 2 bases. The CDR3 sequence: CASGGLADTDTQYF. The CDR3 DNA reads TGCGCCAGCGGGGGACTAGCGGACACAGATACGCAGTATTTT.

The chain is built from TRBV5-1 and TRBJ2-1; weak D call: TRBD1 (6 bases). Germline loops: CDR1 SGHRS, CDR2 YFSETQ. The CDR3 extends over 13 amino acids. V lost 4 bases, J lost 8 bases, and 13 bases lay in between. The CDR3 nucleotides are TGCGCCAGCAGCGGAGGACAGTCCTATGAGCAGTTCTTC. Its protein product is CASSGGQSYEQFF.

The rearrangement links TRBV7-9 to TRBJ2-7, with D possibly TRBD1 on 5 matching bases. V dropped 5 bases and J dropped 5 bases, with 16 bases sitting between them. The germline CDR1 and CDR2 sequences are SEHNR and FQNEAQ (reference sequence). This CDR3 contains 14 residues. The CDR3 coding sequence is TGTGCCAGCAGCCCGGACATTTTTCCCAACGAGCAGTACTTC. It yields the protein CASSPDIFPNEQYF.

The chain uses TRBV24-1 and TRBJ1-3; 7 bases agree with TRBD1. Germline CDR1 and CDR2: KGHDR and SFDVKD. The CDR3 is made up of 17 amino acids. The V gene end was trimmed by 8 bases and the J gene end by 8 bases; junction bases not matched to a gene: 20. The chain's CDR3 is CATKRISGDSAGDTIYF. CDR3 DNA sequence: TGTGCCACCAAAAGAATTTCCGGGGACAGCGCAGGGGACACCATATATTTT.

The chain links TRBV5-5 to TRBJ1-6; 8 positions agree with TRBD1. Losses at the gene ends were 5 bases for V and 7 bases for J; bases not matched to a gene: 8. Germline CDR1 reads SGHKS; CDR2 reads YYEKEE (reference sequence). The CDR3 has 15 amino acids. The CDR3 is CASSLPGQANSPLHF. DNA for the CDR3: TGTGCCAGCAGTTTACCGGGACAGGCGAATTCACCCCTCCACTTT.

The chain is built from TRBV6-2 or TRBV6-3 and TRBJ1-2; tentative D call: TRBD1 (5 bases). The V end was cut by 4 bases, the J end by 1 base, with 10 bases between. CDR3 length equals 14 residues. Looked up from germline, CDR1 is MNHEY and CDR2 is SVGEGT. The CDR3 sequence: CASSFSTDNYGYTF. The CDR3 bases are TGTGCCAGCAGTTTTTCGACAGATAACTATGGCTACACCTTC.

The V gene is TRBV15, the J gene TRBJ2-7, with TRBD2 as a possible D gene (5 bases). The CDR3 is made up of 14 amino acids. Trimming removed 8 bases at V and 3 bases at J, with 17 bases between. Germline values: CDR1 LNHNV, CDR2 YYDKDF (reference sequence). CDR3 protein: CATASGIWGYEQYF. The CDR3 region has the DNA TGTGCCACCGCGTCGGGAATCTGGGGCTACGAGCAGTACTTC.

The chain joins TRBV5-1 to TRBJ1-4; 8 bases fit TRBD1. Germline V CDR1 and CDR2: SGHRS, YFSETQ. The CDR3 extends over 14 amino acids. After removal of 1 base from V and 5 bases from J, the junction contained 1 base not matched to a gene. The CDR3 DNA is TGCGCCAGCAGCTTGTACAGGGGGAATGAAAAACTGTTTTTT. It specifies CASSLYRGNEKLFF.

This chain links TRBV18 with TRBJ2-1; no firm D call. V was pared by 2 bases and J by 2 bases, with 10 bases between. Germline CDR1 and CDR2: KGHSH and LQKENI. The CDR3 is 15 residues long. CDR3 DNA: TGTGCCAGCTCACCAAGACACTGGGCCTACAATGAGCAGTTCTTC. As protein: CASSPRHWAYNEQFF.

In DNA, the CDR3 is TGTGCCAGCAGCCCGGGTAACTATGGCTACACCTTC. As protein: CASSPGNYGYTF. The chain recombines TRBV5-5 with TRBJ1-2; D is unresolved. Trimming removed 4 bases at V and 1 base at J, with 5 bases between. The CDR3 loop spans 12 amino acids. Germline CDR1 SGHKS, CDR2 YYEKEE (reference sequence).

The chain recombines TRBV5-1 with TRBJ2-3, with TRBD2 matching 14 bases. The CDR3 totals 18 residues. Germline V CDR1 and CDR2: SGHRS, YFSETQ. V trimming: 4 bases; J trimming: 0 bases; junction bases outside the gene matches: 7. CDR3 DNA sequence: TGCGCCAGCAGCACAGGGACTAGCGGGGGTACTAGCACAGATACGCAGTATTTT. Its protein is CASSTGTSGGTSTDTQYF.

This clone was seen just once. The CDR3 DNA reads TGTGCCAGCAGTTTATACAGCCATGGCTACACCTTC. Translating it yields CASSLYSHGYTF. The chain carries TRBV28 and TRBJ1-2; D ambiguous. This CDR3 contains 12 residues. V lost 1 base and J lost 6, with 6 bases in between. Germline-derived CDR1 and CDR2 are MDHEN and SYDVKM.

V usage is TRBV6-5 and J usage is TRBJ1-1; D unresolved. The CDR3 spans 11 residues. The V end was cut by 7 bases, the J end by 0 bases, with 3 bases between. Germline lookup yields CDR1 MNHEY and CDR2 SVGAGI. CDR3 sequence reads: CASTVNTEAFF. CDR3 nucleotides: TGTGCCAGCACAGTGAACACTGAAGCTTTCTTT.

This chain links TRBV5-4 with TRBJ2-2; 9 nucleotides align to TRBD2. V lost 4 bases to trimming and J lost 0 bases; unmatched junction nucleotides: 10. There are 18 residues in the CDR3. Germline values: CDR1 SGHNT, CDR2 YYREEE (reference sequence). Here the CDR3 DNA reads TGTGCCAGCAGCGATGCGACTAGCGGAGTCGCGAACACCGGGGAGCTGTTTTTT. Its translation is CASSDATSGVANTGELFF.

This chain links TRBV2 with TRBJ1-6; D is unresolved. The germline V gene encodes CDR1 SNHLY and CDR2 FYNNEI. With 6 bases removed from V and 3 bases from J, the gap between germline ends came to 12 bases. There are 15 residues in the CDR3. CDR3 residues: CASRELEFYNSPLHF. CDR3 in DNA: TGTGCCAGCAGAGAACTAGAATTCTATAATTCACCCCTCCACTTT.